Sequencing of this TCR beta chain was carried out in a study of blood T cell repertoires in COVID-19. About the study: Sample material is recorded as cDNA or gDNA derived from T cells, B-cell-depleted T cells, or PBMCs.

Only in-frame clones appear in the TCRdb table, and some are missing; sequencing was by immunoSEQ multiplex PCR. The data hold approximately 670,000 clones, with 90% observed a single time. CDR1 is SNHLY and CDR2 is FYNNEI in the germline V gene. Trimming took 6 bases from V and 3 from J, leaving 3 bases between them. The CDR3 totals 10 residues. The J gene is TRBJ2-7, the V gene TRBV2; D remains ambiguous. The TCR originated in a woman aged 18-29 years with acute or convalescent COVID-19. Material for sequencing was peripheral blood. CDR3 in amino acids: CASSNYEQYF. The CDR3 nucleotides read TGTGCCAGCAGCAACTACGAGCAGTACTTC.